The rows below give T cell receptor beta chains drawn from one sample of a study of shared clonotypes between healthy human individuals. Clones were sequenced by immunoSEQ multiplex PCR, and TCRdb holds only the in-frame ones, with some missing. The profile shows around 2.1 million clones, around 95% of them singletons. The source material was naive CD4+ T cells sorted from blood. The receptors here all came from a man between 18 and 35 years old in good health. Each CDR3 is given with its conserved first and last residue. Each record gives: clone size, D gene, J gene, V gene, CDR3 protein, CDR3 DNA. D genes are given only for firm matches. The size field is filled for only some rows; it gives once, few, many or a size class.

- | - | TRBJ2-2 | TRBV5-1 | CASSLEGENTGELFF | TGCGCCAGCAGCTTGGAAGGAGAGAACACCGGGGAGCTGTTTTTT
- | TRBD2 | TRBJ2-5 | TRBV7-2 | CASSRIAGGRETQYF | TGTGCCAGCAGCCGAATAGCGGGCGGGCGGGAGACCCAGTACTTC
- | TRBD1 | TRBJ2-5 | TRBV6-1 | CASSFWDSGETQYF | TGTGCCAGCAGTTTCTGGGACAGCGGAGAGACCCAGTACTTC
- | - | TRBJ1-5 | TRBV6-1 | CASNGGVKNQPQHF | TGTGCCAGCAATGGAGGGGTCAAGAATCAGCCCCAGCATTTT
- | - | TRBJ2-1 | TRBV11-3 | CASSLGYSKGTYNEQFF | TGTGCCAGCAGCTTAGGCTACAGTAAGGGGACCTACAATGAGCAGTTCTTC
- | - | TRBJ1-2 | TRBV7-8 | CASSSASFYGYTF | TGTGCCAGCAGCTCGGCATCCTTCTATGGCTACACCTTC
- | TRBD2 | TRBJ2-5 | TRBV5-1 | CASSLDLGGETQYF | TGCGCCAGCAGCTTGGATCTGGGAGGGGAGACCCAGTACTTC
- | TRBD1 | TRBJ1-1 | TRBV28 | CASSFPSDRGTEAFF | TGTGCCAGCAGTTTCCCCAGCGACAGGGGCACTGAAGCTTTCTTT
- | TRBD2 | TRBJ2-5 | TRBV5-1 | CASSSHPGLDQETQYF | TGCGCCAGCAGCTCACACCCAGGACTAGATCAAGAGACCCAGTACTTC
- | - | TRBJ1-1 | TRBV19 | CASSSSGFLGNTEAFF | TGTGCCAGTAGTTCATCGGGATTTCTGGGGAACACTGAAGCTTTCTTT
- | TRBD1 | TRBJ1-1 | TRBV19 | CASTHQGGLNTEAFF | TGTGCCAGTACCCATCAGGGGGGGCTGAACACTGAAGCTTTCTTT
- | - | TRBJ2-2 | TRBV2 | CASSRDLRNTGELFF | TGTGCCAGCAGTCGGGACCTGAGGAACACCGGGGAGCTGTTTTTT
- | - | TRBJ1-3 | TRBV19 | CASMEGSPGNTIYF | TGTGCCAGTATGGAGGGTAGCCCTGGAAACACCATATATTTT
- | - | TRBJ2-1 | TRBV7-2 | CASSLRPGYNEQFF | TGTGCCAGCAGCTTACGTCCAGGGTACAATGAGCAGTTCTTC
- | - | TRBJ2-7 | TRBV28 | CASSSRQVGEQYF | TGTGCCAGCAGTTCGCGGCAGGTGGGCGAGCAGTACTTC
- | - | TRBJ2-3 | TRBV6-1 | CASRPLLTDTQYF | TGTGCCAGCAGACCACTGCTCACAGATACGCAGTATTTT
- | - | TRBJ1-2 | TRBV6-5 | CASRRGYGYTF | TGTGCCAGCAGGAGGGGCTATGGCTACACCTTC
- | - | TRBJ2-2 | TRBV19 | CASSIYLGSGGTGELFF | TGTGCCAGTAGTATATATCTGGGCTCAGGGGGGACCGGGGAGCTGTTTTTT
- | TRBD2 | TRBJ2-1 | TRBV10-3 | CAISDGTISYNEQFF | TGTGCCATCAGTGACGGGACTATCTCCTACAATGAGCAGTTCTTC
- | - | TRBJ2-7 | TRBV7-8 | CASRGGVDYEQYF | TGTGCCAGCAGGGGAGGCGTGGATTACGAGCAGTACTTC
- | - | TRBJ2-2 | TRBV27 | CASSTGSTGELFF | TGTGCCAGCAGTACAGGTTCCACCGGGGAGCTGTTTTTT
- | - | TRBJ1-3 | TRBV2 | CASSADSGNTIYF | TGTGCCAGCAGTGCAGACTCTGGAAACACCATATATTTT
once | - | TRBJ1-1 | TRBV18 | CASSYHEGTEAFF | TGTGCCAGCTCATATCACGAGGGAACTGAAGCTTTCTTT
- | - | TRBJ2-3 | TRBV6-5 | CASSYGAGTTDTQYF | TGTGCCAGCAGTTATGGGGCGGGTACCACAGATACGCAGTATTTT
- | TRBD2 | TRBJ2-3 | TRBV5-1 | CASGTSGGSDTQYF | TGCGCCAGCGGGACTAGCGGGGGCTCAGATACGCAGTATTTT
- | - | TRBJ2-7 | TRBV19 | CASSTPGLNYEQYF | TGTGCCAGTAGTACTCCGGGACTTAACTACGAGCAGTACTTC
- | - | TRBJ1-5 | TRBV10-3 | CAIRGTEIDNQPQHF | TGTGCCATCAGAGGGACTGAAATTGACAATCAGCCCCAGCATTTT
- | TRBD2 | TRBJ2-5 | TRBV15 | CATSSRLAVQETQYF | TGTGCCACCAGCAGTAGACTAGCGGTACAAGAGACCCAGTACTTC
once | - | TRBJ1-2 | TRBV7-9 | CASSLESQNYGYTF | TGTGCCAGCAGCTTAGAAAGCCAAAACTATGGCTACACCTTC
- | TRBD1 | TRBJ2-7 | TRBV10-3 | CAISEKGQGASYEQYF | TGTGCCATCAGTGAGAAAGGACAGGGGGCTTCCTACGAGCAGTACTTC
once | - | TRBJ1-2 | TRBV2 | CASSPRLGGDGYTF | TGTGCCAGCAGTCCACGACTAGGCGGGGACGGCTACACCTTC
- | - | TRBJ2-2 | TRBV6-1 | CASTLTRNTGELFF | TGTGCCAGCACCTTGACTAGGAACACCGGGGAGCTGTTTTTT
- | - | TRBJ2-7 | TRBV6-1 | CASILVAESYEQYF | -
- | - | TRBJ1-5 | TRBV11-2 | CASSLGQRGNQPQHF | TGTGCCAGCAGCTTAGGACAGAGGGGAAATCAGCCCCAGCATTTT
- | - | TRBJ1-2 | TRBV7-9 | CASSPPGPGGYTF | TGTGCCAGCAGCCCCCCCGGACCAGGTGGCTACACCTTC
- | TRBD2 | TRBJ2-3 | TRBV7-9 | CASSFLAGAHTDTQYF | TGTGCCAGCAGCTTCCTAGCGGGGGCGCACACAGATACGCAGTATTTT
- | - | TRBJ1-5 | TRBV7-2 | CASSFPGGPQHF | TGTGCCAGCAGCTTTCCGGGTGGGCCCCAGCATTTT
- | - | TRBJ2-2 | TRBV11-2 | CASSLDNLSGELFF | TGTGCCAGCAGCTTAGATAACCTCAGCGGGGAGCTGTTTTTT
- | TRBD1 | TRBJ1-4 | TRBV5-1 | CASSLTGRGGEKLFF | TGCGCCAGCAGCCTGACAGGGCGAGGGGGTGAAAAACTGTTTTTT
- | - | TRBJ2-7 | TRBV10-3 | CAISRTATYEQYF | TGTGCCATCAGTCGGACAGCTACCTACGAGCAGTACTTC
- | - | TRBJ1-2 | TRBV18 | CASSPGENYGYTF | TGTGCCAGCTCACCGGGGGAGAACTATGGCTACACCTTC